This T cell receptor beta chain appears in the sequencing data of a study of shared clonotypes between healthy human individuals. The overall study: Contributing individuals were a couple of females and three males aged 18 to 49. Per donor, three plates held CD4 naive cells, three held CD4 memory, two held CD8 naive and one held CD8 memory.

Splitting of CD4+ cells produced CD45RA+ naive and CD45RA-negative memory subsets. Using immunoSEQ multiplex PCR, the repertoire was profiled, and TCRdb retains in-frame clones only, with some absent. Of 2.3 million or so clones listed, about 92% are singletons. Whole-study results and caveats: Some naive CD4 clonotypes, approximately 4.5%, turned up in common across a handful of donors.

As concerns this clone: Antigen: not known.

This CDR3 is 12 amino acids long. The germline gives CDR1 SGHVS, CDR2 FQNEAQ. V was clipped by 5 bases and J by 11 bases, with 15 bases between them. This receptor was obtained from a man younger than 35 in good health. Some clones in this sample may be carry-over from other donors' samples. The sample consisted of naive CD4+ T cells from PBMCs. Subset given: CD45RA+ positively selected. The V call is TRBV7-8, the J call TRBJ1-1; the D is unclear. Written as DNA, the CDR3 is TGTGCCAGCAGCCTGACGGAGGGAGGCGCTTTCTTT. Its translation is CASSLTEGGAFF.